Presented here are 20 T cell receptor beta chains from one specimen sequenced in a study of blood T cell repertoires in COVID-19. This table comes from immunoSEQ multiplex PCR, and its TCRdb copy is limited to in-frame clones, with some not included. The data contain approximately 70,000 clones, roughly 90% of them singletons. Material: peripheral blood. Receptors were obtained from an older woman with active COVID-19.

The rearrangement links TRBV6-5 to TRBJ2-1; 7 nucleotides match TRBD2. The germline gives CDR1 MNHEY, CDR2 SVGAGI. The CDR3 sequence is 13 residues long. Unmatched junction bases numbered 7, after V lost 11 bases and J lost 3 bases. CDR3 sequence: CAASQRDYNEQFF. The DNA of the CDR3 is TGTGCCGCCTCCCAGCGGGACTACAATGAGCAGTTCTTC.

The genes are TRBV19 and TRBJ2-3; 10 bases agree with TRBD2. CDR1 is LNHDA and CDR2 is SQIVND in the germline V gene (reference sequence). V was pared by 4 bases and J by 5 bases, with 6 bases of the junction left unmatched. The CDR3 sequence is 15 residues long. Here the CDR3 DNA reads TGTGCCAGTAGTACGGCTAGCGGGAGTCTAGATACGCAGTATTTT. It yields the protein CASSTASGSLDTQYF.

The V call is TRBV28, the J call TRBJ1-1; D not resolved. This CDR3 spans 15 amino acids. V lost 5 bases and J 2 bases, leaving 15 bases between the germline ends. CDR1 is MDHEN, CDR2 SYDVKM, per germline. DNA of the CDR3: TGTGCCAGCAGTGTGTACCGTAGGAGAAACACTGAAGCTTTCTTT. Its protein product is CASSVYRRRNTEAFF.

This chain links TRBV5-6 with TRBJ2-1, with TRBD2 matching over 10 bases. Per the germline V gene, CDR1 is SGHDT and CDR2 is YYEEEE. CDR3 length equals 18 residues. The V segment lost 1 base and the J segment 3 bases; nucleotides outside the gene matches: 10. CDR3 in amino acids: CASSLYGTSVLLYNEQFF. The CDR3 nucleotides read TGTGCCAGCAGCTTGTACGGGACTAGCGTCCTACTCTACAATGAGCAGTTCTTC.

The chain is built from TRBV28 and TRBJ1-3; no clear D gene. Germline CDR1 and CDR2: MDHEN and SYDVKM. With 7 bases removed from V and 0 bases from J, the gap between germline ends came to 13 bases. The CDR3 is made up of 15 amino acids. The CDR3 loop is CASTPRRSSGNTIYF. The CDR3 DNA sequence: TGTGCCAGCACCCCGCGGCGCTCCTCTGGAAACACCATATATTTT.

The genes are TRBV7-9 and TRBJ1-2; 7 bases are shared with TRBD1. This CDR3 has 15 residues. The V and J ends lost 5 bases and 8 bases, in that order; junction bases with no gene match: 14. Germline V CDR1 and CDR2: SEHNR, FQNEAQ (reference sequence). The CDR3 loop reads CASSQPGQRDSGYTF. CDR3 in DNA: TGTGCCAGCAGCCAACCGGGACAGCGAGACTCCGGCTACACCTTC.

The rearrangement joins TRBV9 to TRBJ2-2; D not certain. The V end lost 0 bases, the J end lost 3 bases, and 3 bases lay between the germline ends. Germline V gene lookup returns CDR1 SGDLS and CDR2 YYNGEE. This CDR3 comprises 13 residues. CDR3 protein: CASSVGDTGELFF. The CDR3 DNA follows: TGTGCCAGCAGCGTAGGAGACACCGGGGAGCTGTTTTTT.

This CDR3 reads CASSSGQADGETQYF. The CDR3 DNA reads TGTGCCAGCAGCAGCGGACAGGCCGACGGGGAGACCCAGTACTTC. This chain uses TRBV11-1 with TRBJ2-5; 7 positions agree with TRBD1. This CDR3 is built from 15 residues. With 5 bases clipped from V and 5 bases from J, the junction kept 11 bases outside the gene matches. Germline CDR1 SGHAT, CDR2 FQDESV (reference sequence).

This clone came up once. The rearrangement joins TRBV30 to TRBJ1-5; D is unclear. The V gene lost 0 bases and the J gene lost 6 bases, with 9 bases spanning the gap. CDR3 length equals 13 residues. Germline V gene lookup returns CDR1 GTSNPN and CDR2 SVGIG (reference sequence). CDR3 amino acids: CAWSVQGSQPQHF. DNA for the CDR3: TGTGCCTGGAGTGTCCAAGGGAGTCAGCCCCAGCATTTT.

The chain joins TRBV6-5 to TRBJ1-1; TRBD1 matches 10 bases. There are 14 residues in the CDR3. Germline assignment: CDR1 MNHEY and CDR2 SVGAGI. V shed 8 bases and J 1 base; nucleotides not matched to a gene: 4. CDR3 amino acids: CASRRDRGNTEAFF. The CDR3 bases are TGTGCCAGCCGCCGGGACAGGGGGAACACTGAAGCTTTCTTT.

The CDR3 sequence is CASSFRSGRAWTRSTDTQYF. CDR3 sequence (DNA): TGTGCCAGCAGCTTCAGAAGCGGGAGGGCCTGGACTAGGAGCACAGATACGCAGTATTTT. V is TRBV9 and J is TRBJ2-3, with 10 bases that match TRBD2. The CDR3 runs 20 residues. Losses at the gene ends were 4 bases for V and 0 bases for J; bases not matched to a gene: 17. CDR1 and CDR2 (germline): SGDLS, YYNGEE.

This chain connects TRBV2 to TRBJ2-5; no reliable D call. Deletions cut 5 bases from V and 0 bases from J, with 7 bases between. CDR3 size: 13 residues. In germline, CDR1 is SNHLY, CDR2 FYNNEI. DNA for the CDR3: TGTGCCAGCAGTAATATGTACCAAGAGACCCAGTACTTC. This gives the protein CASSNMYQETQYF.

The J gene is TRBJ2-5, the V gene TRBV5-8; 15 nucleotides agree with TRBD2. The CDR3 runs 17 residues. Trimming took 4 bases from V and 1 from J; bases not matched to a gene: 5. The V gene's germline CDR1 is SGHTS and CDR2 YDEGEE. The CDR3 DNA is TGTGCCAGCAGCCCGGGACTAGCGGGAGGAGTCCAAGAGACCCAGTACTTC. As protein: CASSPGLAGGVQETQYF.

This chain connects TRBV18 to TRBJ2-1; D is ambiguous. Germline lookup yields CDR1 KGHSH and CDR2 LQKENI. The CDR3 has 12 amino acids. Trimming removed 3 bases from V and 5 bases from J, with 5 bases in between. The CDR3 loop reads CASSPYNNEQFF. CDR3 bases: TGTGCCAGCTCACCGTATAACAATGAGCAGTTCTTC.

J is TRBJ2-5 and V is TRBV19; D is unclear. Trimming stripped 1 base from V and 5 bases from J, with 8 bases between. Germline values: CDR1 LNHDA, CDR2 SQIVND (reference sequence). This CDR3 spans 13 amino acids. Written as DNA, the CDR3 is TGTGCCAGTAGTATAGTAAATCGGGAGACCCAGTACTTC. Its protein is CASSIVNRETQYF.

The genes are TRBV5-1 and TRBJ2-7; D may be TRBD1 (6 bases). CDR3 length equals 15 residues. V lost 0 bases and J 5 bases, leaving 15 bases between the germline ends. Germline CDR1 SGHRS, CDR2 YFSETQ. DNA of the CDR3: TGCGCCAGCAGCTTGGTCTCTGGGGGCGTGGACGAGCAGTACTTC. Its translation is CASSLVSGGVDEQYF.

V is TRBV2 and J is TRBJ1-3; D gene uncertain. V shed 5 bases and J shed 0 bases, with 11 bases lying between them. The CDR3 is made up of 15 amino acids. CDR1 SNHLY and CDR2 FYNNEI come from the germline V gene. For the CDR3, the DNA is TGTGCCAGCAGTCGGACTCTTAGCTCTGGAAACACCATATATTTT. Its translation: CASSRTLSSGNTIYF.

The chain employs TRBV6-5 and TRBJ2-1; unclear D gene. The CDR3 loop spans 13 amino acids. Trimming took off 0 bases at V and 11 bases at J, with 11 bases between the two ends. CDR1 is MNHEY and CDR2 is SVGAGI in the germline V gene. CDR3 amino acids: CASSYSGDTQQFF. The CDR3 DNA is TGTGCCAGCAGTTACTCGGGTGACACACAGCAGTTCTTC.

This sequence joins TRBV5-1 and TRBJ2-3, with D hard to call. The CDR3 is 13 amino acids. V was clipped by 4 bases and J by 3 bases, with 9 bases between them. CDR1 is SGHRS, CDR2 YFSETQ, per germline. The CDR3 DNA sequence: TGCGCCAGCAGCACCGTGCAGACAGATACGCAGTATTTT. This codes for CASSTVQTDTQYF.

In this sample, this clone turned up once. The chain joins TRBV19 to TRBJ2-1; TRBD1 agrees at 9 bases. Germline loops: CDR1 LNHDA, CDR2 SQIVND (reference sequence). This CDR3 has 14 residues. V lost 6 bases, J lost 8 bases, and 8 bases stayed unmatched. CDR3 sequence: CASRGTGRRDEQFF. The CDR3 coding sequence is TGTGCCAGTAGGGGGACAGGGCGACGGGATGAGCAGTTCTTC.